The TCR beta chain described here comes from a study of chemoradiotherapy in HPV16-positive cancers. At the level of the study: A couple of HPV16-positive patients' cells yielded candidate HPV-specific clones and common motifs.

Remarks on this clone: No antigen is known for it.

Some clones are missing from TCRdb's copy, which holds only in-frame ones; the method was immunoSEQ multiplex PCR. The top ten hold about 12% of the sample, which has just over 900 clones, about 80% seen once. Whole-study results and caveats: HPV-specific T cells were functionally defined from only a couple of HPV16-positive patients. In HPV16-positive patients, HPV-responsive T-cell expansion tracked better recurrence-free survival.

Germline V gene data show CDR1 as SGHAT and CDR2 as FQDESV (reference sequence). Trimming at V came to 0 bases and at J to 7 bases, leaving 5 bases not matched to a gene. The CDR3 sequence is 16 residues long. Repeated repertoire sampling spanned the course of chemoradiotherapy. The receptor's source is a human donor with HPV-associated anogenital cancer. The rearrangement uses TRBV11-1 and TRBJ2-2, with 10 positions matching TRBD1. The sample in question was tumor tissue, obtained from a patient who underwent chemoradiotherapy. The CDR3 here is CASSLATGGDIGELFF. The DNA of the CDR3 is TGTGCCAGCAGCTTAGCGACAGGGGGCGATATCGGGGAGCTGTTTTTT.